This TCR beta chain appears in the sequencing data of a study of beta chain bispecific antibodies for T cell cancers. Study-level results: Most targeted TRBV signal came from the leukemia cell line cells, not normal T cells.

The CDR3 contains 15 residues. V lost 6 bases to trimming and J lost 8 bases, with 21 bases between them. Each CDR3 protein gets one entry after TCRdb re-called the 5' RACE reads with MiXCR. This table has 15,000 or so distinct CDR3 sequences, 2.1% appearing once. This clonotype was observed at least ten times. As yet, its antigen is unknown. Blood mononuclear cells were expanded for about 3 days using either OKT3 anti-CD3 antibody or CD3/CD28 beads. Culture medium contained IL-2 at around 110 IU/ml and IL-7 at around 5 ng/ml. The chain is built from TRBV12-3 or TRBV12-4 and TRBJ2-3, with D perhaps TRBD2 (6 bases). Sequencing input: healthy donor T cells cultured with leukemia cells. The TCR originated in a human donor in good health. Some clones in this sample may be carry-over from other donors' samples. The CDR3 DNA is TGTGCCAGCAGCGCAACCGGGGGTACCCTGGCTACGCAGTATTTT. It is translated as CASSATGGTLATQYF.